The T cell receptor (beta chain) under discussion was sequenced for a study of human T cells and chemical hapten exposure. As for the study in general: All through the approximately 26-week study, the scalp of each patient received diphenylcyclopropenone doses weekly.

Time point in this sample: patch test 2, 6 weeks after DPC sensitization. Treatment specified: therapeutic diphenylcyclopropenone sensitization with weekly scalp DPC. Study results and caveats: No shift was seen in TCRs above 1 in 1000 frequency with DPC sensitization. Counts of TCRs expanded at PT1 correlated positively with patch test score.

The V end was cut by 2 bases, the J end by 5 bases, with 11 bases between. Germline V gene lookup returns CDR1 SGHRS and CDR2 YFSETQ. The CDR3 is 13 residues long. The sample holds many counts of this clonotype. Its antigen is as yet unknown. One entry per CDR3 protein results from TCRdb running MiXCR on the RACE reads. The sample carries 65,000 to 95,000 distinct CDR3 sequences, less than 8.5% recorded once. This TCR derives from a woman in her thirties with alopecia areata. Some clones in this sample may be carry-over from other donors' samples. This chain connects TRBV5-1 to TRBJ2-7; D gene unclear. The source material was whole blood, sampled in connection with sensitization to the hapten diphenylcyclopropenone (DPC). The CDR3 bases are TGCGCCAGCAGCTTACCCGGGCGAGACGAGCAGTACTTC. Protein: CASSLPGRDEQYF.